This T cell receptor beta chain comes out of a study of cytomegalovirus exposure and HLA in healthy donors. Study background: Earlier results showed 90 million to 120 million unique TCR beta sequences derived from about 179 million T cells. Early released data had roughly 81 million unique TCRs, all coming from HLA-typed donors. Regarding the study as a whole: An analysis done earlier found most TCR beta V segments productive about 87% or about 30% of the time. Another analysis was done later, and it associated around 17,000 TCR beta sequences with HLA alleles at 0.05 false discovery rate.

PCR primers comprised 60 Vbeta and 13 Jbeta primers. Clones were read by immunoSEQ multiplex PCR, and TCRdb kept only the in-frame ones, dropping some. The repertoire table contains approximately 120,000 clones. The CDR3 loop spans 15 amino acids. V gave up 3 bases and J gave up 0 bases, with 11 bases separating them. Germline CDR1 is ENHRY and CDR2 is SYGVKD. Details on this clone: What it binds is unknown.

Material for sequencing was PBMCs. The rearrangement uses TRBV10-3 and TRBJ1-1, with a weak D call TRBD1 (5 bases). The receptor was isolated from a woman aged 60-75 years in good health and CMV-seronegative. This chain's CDR3 is CAISDGREVNTEAFF. The CDR3 nucleotides read TGTGCCATCAGTGATGGCAGGGAGGTGAACACTGAAGCTTTCTTT.